The rows below give T cell receptor beta chains drawn from one sample of a study of CD8 T cells in Susac syndrome. In TCRdb, the immunoSEQ multiplex PCR reads were re-called with MiXCR into one record per CDR3 protein. The sample shows roughly 160,000 distinct CDR3 sequences, around 94% of them seen only once. The material sequenced was CD4+ T cells from PBMCs. Receptors originate from a human donor in good health. The CDR3 runs from the conserved cysteine through the conserved F or W. The order of the fields is V gene, D gene, clone size, J gene, CDR3 length, CDR3 DNA, CDR3 protein. The D gene is left open where the match is weak. Clone size is given for some rows only: seen once, a few or many times, or a class if the clone is expanded.

TRBV7-9	-	-	TRBJ1-4	14	TGTGCCAGCAGCTTCCCCCAGAAGAATGAAAAACTGTTTTTT	CASSFPQKNEKLFF
TRBV7-9	-	-	TRBJ1-2	10	TGTGCCAGCAGCTTCTCCCCCCTAACCTTC	CASSFSPLTF
TRBV2	TRBD2	-	TRBJ2-1	15	TGTGCCAGCACCAAGACTAGCGGGGGGTACAATGAGCAGTTCTTC	CASTKTSGGYNEQFF
TRBV9	-	-	TRBJ2-3	17	TGTGCCAGCAGCCCCCGTGGGGGGGCGGGGGAGACGGATACGCAGTATTTT	CASSPRGGAGETDTQYF
TRBV4-3	-	-	TRBJ2-5	15	TGCGCCAGCAGCCAAGGGGGGACCCCTCGGGAGACCCAGTACTTC	CASSQGGTPRETQYF
TRBV2	-	-	TRBJ2-3	13	TGTGCCAGCAGTAAATTCAGCACAGATACGCAGTATTTT	CASSKFSTDTQYF
TRBV4-2	-	-	TRBJ1-1	19	TGTGCCAGCAGCCAAGAAGGTCTCCGGACAGCCCCAGTAGTCGCTGAAGCTTTCTTT	CASSQEGLRTAPVVAEAFF
TRBV5-1	-	-	TRBJ2-3	14	TGCGCCAGCAGCCCCCGAGTCGGGGAGGATACGCAGTATTTT	CASSPRVGEDTQYF
TRBV3-1	-	-	TRBJ2-3	13	TGTGCCAGCAGGAGGACAGTCGCAGATACGCAGTATTTT	CASRRTVADTQYF
TRBV20-1	-	-	TRBJ2-7	13	TGCAGTGCTAAGCTGTCTCTCCACGGCGAGCAGTACTTC	CSAKLSLHGEQYF
TRBV5-6	TRBD1	-	TRBJ1-1	14	TGTGCCAGCAGCTTGAGGGGGCTGAACACTGAAGCTTTCTTT	CASSLRGLNTEAFF
TRBV9	-	-	TRBJ1-6	15	TGTGCCAGCAGCAGGACAGCCACAACCAATTCACCCCTCCACTTT	CASSRTATTNSPLHF
TRBV12-3/TRBV12-4	TRBD1	once	TRBJ1-6	15	TGTGCCAGCAGTTTAGTTGGCAGGGGGGAATCACCCCTCCACTTT	CASSLVGRGESPLHF
TRBV5-6	TRBD1	-	TRBJ2-7	15	TGTGCCAGCAGCTACGGGGGACAGGGACGGGGCGAGCAGTACTTC	CASSYGGQGRGEQYF
TRBV20-1	TRBD1	-	TRBJ1-2	12	TGCAGTGCTGAACAGGGGACCTATGGCTACACCTTC	CSAEQGTYGYTF
TRBV27	-	-	TRBJ1-2	13	TGTGCCAGCAGGACCCGGACGGCCTATGGCTACACCTTC	CASRTRTAYGYTF
TRBV6-5	-	-	TRBJ2-1	15	TGTGCCAGCAGTTACAACGGGGGTTGGGGGGATGAGCAGTTCTTC	CASSYNGGWGDEQFF
TRBV9	-	-	TRBJ1-2	15	TGTGCCAGCAGCGACCCCCAGACAGCGAACTATGGCTACACCTTC	CASSDPQTANYGYTF
TRBV5-6	TRBD1	-	TRBJ1-2	12	TGTGCCAGCAGCCTAAGGGACAGCGGCTACACCTTC	CASSLRDSGYTF
TRBV20-1	TRBD1	-	TRBJ2-7	14	TGCAGTGCTATTGGGGGACAGGGTGACTACGAGCAGTACTTC	CSAIGGQGDYEQYF
TRBV20-1	TRBD1	-	TRBJ2-1	11	TGCAGTGCGGGGACAGGAGGCGAGCAGTTCTTC	CSAGTGGEQFF
TRBV7-2	-	once	TRBJ2-1	15	TGTGCCAGCAGTCTCACAGGGCAAAACTACAATGAGCAGTTCTTC	CASSLTGQNYNEQFF
TRBV7-9	-	-	TRBJ1-6	14	TGTGCCAGCAGCTACAGGGAGGGGAAATCACCCCTCCACTTT	CASSYREGKSPLHF
TRBV6-4	TRBD1	-	TRBJ1-2	13	TGTGCCAGCAGAGGGACAGGTGCCAGTGGCTACACCTTC	CASRGTGASGYTF
TRBV20-1	TRBD2	once	TRBJ2-1	15	TGCAGTGCTAGGGCCCCGGGACTAGTCTACAATGAGCAGTTCTTC	CSARAPGLVYNEQFF
TRBV18	TRBD1	-	TRBJ2-7	14	TGTGCCAGCTCACCAACCGGGACAGGGGGCGAGCAGTACTTC	CASSPTGTGGEQYF
TRBV29-1	TRBD1	-	TRBJ2-7	13	TGCAGCGTTGCGGGACAGGGCCGCTACGAGCAGTACTTC	CSVAGQGRYEQYF
TRBV19	-	-	TRBJ1-4	12	TGTGCCAGTAGTAGCACAAGTGAAAAACTGTTTTTT	CASSSTSEKLFF
TRBV7-9	-	-	TRBJ1-2	12	TGTGCCAGCAGCTCGAGAAACTATGGCTACACCTTC	CASSSRNYGYTF
TRBV7-9	-	-	TRBJ2-1	15	TGTGCCAGCAGCCCGTGGGTTGGGCAATACAATGAGCAGTTCTTC	CASSPWVGQYNEQFF
TRBV5-6	-	-	TRBJ2-1	13	TGTGCCAGCACCCAAAACAGGGTCGGTGAGCAGTTCTTC	CASTQNRVGEQFF
TRBV18	-	few	TRBJ2-3	12	TGTGCCAGCTCAGTCAGCACAGATACGCAGTATTTT	CASSVSTDTQYF
TRBV28	-	-	TRBJ1-2	12	TGTGCCAGCAGCCGCACAAGCTATGGCTACACCTTC	CASSRTSYGYTF
TRBV20-1	TRBD1	-	TRBJ1-5	15	TGCAGTGCTAGTTTTGGGACAGGTCAGAATCAGCCCCAGCATTTT	CSASFGTGQNQPQHF
TRBV4-3	TRBD2	-	TRBJ2-5	20	TGCGCCAGCAGCCAAGAGTTCTTCGGGACTAGCGGGGGGGCCCAAGAGACCCAGTACTTC	CASSQEFFGTSGGAQETQYF
TRBV5-4	-	-	TRBJ1-1	12	TGTGCCAGCAGCACCTACAGTGGGAAAGCTTTCTTT	CASSTYSGKAFF
TRBV29-1	TRBD2	-	TRBJ2-5	14	TGCAGCGCCCCTGGACTAGCGGGGCAAGAGACCCAGTACTTC	CSAPGLAGQETQYF
TRBV20-1	TRBD2	-	TRBJ2-7	15	TGCAGTGCTAGATCTACTAGCGGGGGTTCCTACGAGCAGTACTTC	CSARSTSGGSYEQYF
TRBV29-1	-	-	TRBJ2-7	11	TGCAGCGTTGAAATCCGTTACGAGCAGTACTTC	CSVEIRYEQYF
TRBV15	TRBD1	-	TRBJ2-1	16	TGTGCCACCAGCAGAGAAAGACAGGGTGGCTACAATGAGCAGTTCTTC	CATSRERQGGYNEQFF
TRBV7-2	TRBD2	few	TRBJ2-7	13	TGTGCCAGCAGCTTGACTAGCCTCTACGAGCAGTACTTC	CASSLTSLYEQYF